A selection of T cell receptor beta chains follows, all from one sample in a study of T cell responses to AZD1222 COVID-19 vaccine. TCRdb's table, derived via immunoSEQ multiplex PCR, lists solely in-frame clones and lacks some. The table lists approximately 140,000 clones, approximately 90% of them singletons. The starting material was peripheral blood, obtained on day 0 of AZD1222 vaccination. The receptor source for this set is an adult in good health. Both conserved end residues are part of each CDR3. Each record gives: clone size, J gene, V gene, D gene, CDR3 DNA, CDR3 protein. The D gene is left open where the match is weak. The size field is filled for only some rows; it gives once, few, many or a size class.

.	TRBJ2-6	TRBV18	.	TGTGCCAGCTCACCAATCCCAGACACGTTTTCTGGGGCCAACGTCCTGACTTTC	CASSPIPDTFSGANVLTF
.	TRBJ1-1	TRBV9	.	TGTGCCAGCACCGACCAGGACGGATATAACACTGAAGCTTTCTTT	CASTDQDGYNTEAFF
few	TRBJ2-1	TRBV20-1	.	TGCAGTCAGTACGACAATGAGCAGTTCTTC	CSQYDNEQFF
.	TRBJ1-2	TRBV29-1	TRBD1	TGCAGCGTTGAAGATCGGGGAGGGACAGGGGCGGGCGGCTACACCTTC	CSVEDRGGTGAGGYTF
.	TRBJ1-3	TRBV2	.	TGTGCCAGCAGTGAATCCGCGCTGAGCTCTGGAAACACCATATATTTT	CASSESALSSGNTIYF
.	TRBJ2-1	TRBV7-9	.	TGTGCCAGCAGCCCTGGCGGAGCTGAGCAGTTCTTC	CASSPGGAEQFF
.	TRBJ1-2	TRBV7-2	.	TGTGCCAGCAGCCCAGACCTAGGCTCCGCTGGCTACACCTTC	CASSPDLGSAGYTF
.	TRBJ1-1	TRBV6-5	.	TGTGCCAGCAGTCGCCAACCCAGAGAGGAAGCTTTCTTT	CASSRQPREEAFF
.	TRBJ1-2	TRBV5-1	.	TGCGCCAGCAGCTTGACGCTGGAGGTGGATTATGGCTACACCTTC	CASSLTLEVDYGYTF
.	TRBJ2-2	TRBV2	.	TGTGCCAGCAGCCCAGAGGCCGGGGAGCTGTTTTTT	CASSPEAGELFF
.	TRBJ2-5	TRBV2	.	TGTGCCAGCATTCAGGCCCAGGGAGTCCTGGGGGAGACCCAGTACTTC	CASIQAQGVLGETQYF
.	TRBJ2-1	TRBV28	.	TGTGCCAGCAGTTTTTCGACCAGGACTATAAATGCCTACAATGAGCAGTTCTTC	CASSFSTRTINAYNEQFF
.	TRBJ2-7	TRBV2	.	TGTGCCAGCCGACAGGAAGCCTACGAGCAGTACTTC	CASRQEAYEQYF
.	TRBJ2-1	TRBV2	.	TGTGCCAGCAATTGGGGTGAGCAGTTCTTC	CASNWGEQFF
.	TRBJ2-7	TRBV7-2	TRBD2	TGTGCCAGCAGCCGTGGGACTAGCGGGGATTACGAGCAGTACTTC	CASSRGTSGDYEQYF
.	TRBJ2-3	TRBV19	.	TGTGCCAAGAGAAGTGTAGCGATTAGCACAGATACGCAGTATTTT	CAKRSVAISTDTQYF
.	TRBJ1-2	TRBV28	.	TGTGCCAGCAGTTTGGCCAGCTATGGCTACACCTTC	CASSLASYGYTF
once	TRBJ1-4	TRBV27	TRBD1	TGTGCCAGCAGTTTATTTGGGACAGGGGGCGCCGGGGGGGAAAAACTGTTTTTT	CASSLFGTGGAGGEKLFF
.	TRBJ1-5	TRBV19	.	TGTGCCAGTAGTATCGGGACCGACCATCAGCCCCAGCATTTT	CASSIGTDHQPQHF
.	TRBJ2-3	TRBV9	TRBD2	TGTGCCCGCCGCGGGGGGGGTACAGATACGCAGTATTTT	CARRGGGTDTQYF
once	TRBJ1-1	TRBV13	.	TGTGCCAGCAGCTTTCATGATCGAGAAGCTTTCTTT	CASSFHDREAFF
.	TRBJ2-1	TRBV3-1/TRBV3-2	TRBD2	TGTGCCAGCAGCCAAGATCAAGGCGGGAGGGGATACAATGAGCAGTTCTTC	CASSQDQGGRGYNEQFF
.	TRBJ2-1	TRBV4-1	.	TGCGCCAGCAGCCAAGAACAGGGGGGGGGATACAATGAGCAGTTCTTC	CASSQEQGGGYNEQFF
.	TRBJ1-2	TRBV28	.	TGTGCCAGTTCTCTTGCCCAGAATGGCTACACCTTC	CASSLAQNGYTF
.	TRBJ2-5	TRBV9	TRBD1	TGTGCCAGCAGCGCGAGACAGGGGGGCGAGACCCAGTACTTC	CASSARQGGETQYF
once	TRBJ1-1	TRBV5-1	.	TGCGCCAGCAGCCCGCCCGGGACGAACACTGAAGCTTTCTTT	CASSPPGTNTEAFF
.	TRBJ1-6	TRBV11-1	TRBD1	TGTGCCAGCAGCTCCGGGACAGGAAATTCACCCCTCCACTTT	CASSSGTGNSPLHF
.	TRBJ2-3	TRBV6-4	TRBD2	TGTGCCAGCAGTGACTCCCCGGGGGGGACAGATACGCAGTATTTT	CASSDSPGGTDTQYF
.	TRBJ1-5	TRBV3-1/TRBV3-2	.	TGTGCCAGCAGCCAAGATCTTGGAAGCAATCAGCCCCAGCATTTT	CASSQDLGSNQPQHF
.	TRBJ1-5	TRBV3-1/TRBV3-2	.	TGTGCCAACACAGCAAATCAGCCCCAGCATTTT	CANTANQPQHF
.	TRBJ1-1	TRBV28	TRBD1	TGTGCCAGCAGTGGAGAGGACAGGGATTACACTGAAGCTTTCTTT	CASSGEDRDYTEAFF
once	TRBJ1-2	TRBV5-6	.	TGTGCCAGCAGCTTGGCGGGGGCGAACTATGGCTACACCTTC	CASSLAGANYGYTF
.	TRBJ1-2	TRBV29-1	.	TGCAGCGTCCTTGACGTTGACTATGGCTACACCTTC	CSVLDVDYGYTF
.	TRBJ1-4	TRBV7-8	.	TGTGCCAGCAGCTTGTTTACCGCGGGCGAAAAACTGTTTTTT	CASSLFTAGEKLFF
.	TRBJ1-5	TRBV4-2	TRBD1	TGTGCCAGCAGCCAACCGGACAGGGACTTATCAGCGGCCCAGCATTTT	CASSQPDRDLSAAQHF